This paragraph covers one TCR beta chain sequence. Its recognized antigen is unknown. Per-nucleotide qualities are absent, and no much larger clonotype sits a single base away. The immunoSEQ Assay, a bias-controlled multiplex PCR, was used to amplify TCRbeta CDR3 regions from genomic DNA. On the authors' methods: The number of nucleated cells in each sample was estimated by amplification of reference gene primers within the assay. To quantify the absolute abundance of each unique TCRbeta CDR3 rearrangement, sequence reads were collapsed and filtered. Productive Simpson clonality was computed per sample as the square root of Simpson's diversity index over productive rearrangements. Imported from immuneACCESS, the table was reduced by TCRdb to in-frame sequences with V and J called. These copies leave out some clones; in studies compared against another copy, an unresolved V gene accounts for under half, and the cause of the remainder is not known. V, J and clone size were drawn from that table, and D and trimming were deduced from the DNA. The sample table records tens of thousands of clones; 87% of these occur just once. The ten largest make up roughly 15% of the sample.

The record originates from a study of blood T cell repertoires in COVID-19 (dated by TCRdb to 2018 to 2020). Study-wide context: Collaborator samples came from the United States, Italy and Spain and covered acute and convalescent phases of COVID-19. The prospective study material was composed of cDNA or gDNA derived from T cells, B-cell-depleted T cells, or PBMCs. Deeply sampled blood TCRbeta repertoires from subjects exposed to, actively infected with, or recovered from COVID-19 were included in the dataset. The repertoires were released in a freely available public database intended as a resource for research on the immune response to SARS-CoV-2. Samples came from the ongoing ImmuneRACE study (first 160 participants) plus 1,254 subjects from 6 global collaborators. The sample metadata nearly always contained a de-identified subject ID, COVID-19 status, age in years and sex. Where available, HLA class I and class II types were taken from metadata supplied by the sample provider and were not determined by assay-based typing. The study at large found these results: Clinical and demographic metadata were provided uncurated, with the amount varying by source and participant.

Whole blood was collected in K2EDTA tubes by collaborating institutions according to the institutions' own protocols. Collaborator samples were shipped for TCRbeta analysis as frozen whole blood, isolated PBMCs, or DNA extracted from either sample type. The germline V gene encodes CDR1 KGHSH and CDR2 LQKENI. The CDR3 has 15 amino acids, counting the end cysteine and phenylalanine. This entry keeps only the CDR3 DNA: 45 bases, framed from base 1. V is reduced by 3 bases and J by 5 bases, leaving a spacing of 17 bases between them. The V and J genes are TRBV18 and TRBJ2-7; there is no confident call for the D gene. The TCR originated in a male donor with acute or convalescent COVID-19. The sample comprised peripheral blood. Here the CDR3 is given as CASSPEVAYANEQYF. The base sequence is TGTGCCAGCTCACCCGAGGTGGCGTACGCTAACGAGCAGTACTTC.